Each of the 11 T cell receptor beta chains below was sequenced from the same sample in a study of cytomegalovirus exposure and HLA in healthy donors. The PCR contained 60 Vbeta and 13 Jbeta primers. Method: immunoSEQ multiplex PCR; TCRdb's copy keeps in-frame clones and lacks some. In the table there are over 110,000 clones, 82% of which are singletons. The material sequenced was PBMCs. These receptor sequences come from a male donor in good health and CMV-seronegative.

CDR3: CASGGGTGPYEQYF. The CDR3, as DNA: TGTGCCAGTGGCGGCGGGACAGGGCCCTACGAGCAGTACTTC. The rearrangement joins TRBV9 to TRBJ2-7; 9 nucleotides line up with TRBD1. Looked up from germline, CDR1 is SGDLS and CDR2 is YYNGEE. The CDR3 consists of 14 residues. Germline trimming cut 8 bases from V and 2 bases from J; bases unmatched to any gene: 8.

V gene TRBV27 combines with J gene TRBJ1-1; D call uncertain. CDR3 length: 17 amino acids. CDR1 is MNHEY and CDR2 is SMNVEV in the germline V gene (reference sequence). Trimming shortened V by 5 bases and J by 4 bases, and 23 bases separated the two germline ends. The CDR3 here is CASSISGGSTGGTEAFF. CDR3 DNA: TGTGCCAGCAGTATCTCAGGAGGATCTACCGGAGGCACTGAAGCTTTCTTT.

J is TRBJ2-5 and V is TRBV5-1, with 7 bases identical to TRBD2. The CDR3 spans 16 residues. Germline trimming cut 3 bases from V and 5 bases from J; bases unmatched to any gene: 13. Germline V CDR1 and CDR2: SGHRS, YFSETQ. CDR3 in DNA: TGCGCCAGCAGCTCGGCGCTGGGCGGGAGCGGGGAGACCCAGTACTTC. It is translated as CASSSALGGSGETQYF.

The sample holds a few counts of this clone. The rearrangement uses TRBV7-9 and TRBJ2-7, with 7 positions matching TRBD1. V lost 2 bases, J lost 5 bases, and 9 bases stayed unmatched. This CDR3 spans 15 amino acids. The germline CDR1 and CDR2 sequences are SEHNR and FQNEAQ (reference sequence). CDR3 sequence reads: CASSLTLSGTDEQYF. Written as DNA, the CDR3 is TGTGCCAGCAGCTTAACTTTATCCGGGACAGACGAGCAGTACTTC.

The chain recombines TRBV5-8 with TRBJ1-5; a possible D gene is TRBD1 (5 bases). CDR3 length equals 17 residues. Germline values: CDR1 SGHTS, CDR2 YDEGEE. Trimming took 4 bases from V and 4 from J, leaving 21 bases between them. For the CDR3, the DNA is TGTGCCAGCAGCCTTAGGGACTTGGGGTGGGATAATCAGCCCCAGCATTTT. Encoded protein: CASSLRDLGWDNQPQHF.

The chain recombines TRBV18 with TRBJ2-4; tentatively, D is TRBD2 (6 bases). The germline CDR1 and CDR2 sequences are KGHSH and LQKENI. This CDR3 comprises 17 residues. V lost 3 bases to trimming and J lost 5 bases, with 20 bases between them. The CDR3 reads CASSPGAPHTGENIQYF. The CDR3 coding sequence is TGTGCCAGCTCACCGGGAGCCCCCCACACGGGAGAAAACATTCAGTACTTC.

The rearrangement uses TRBV18 and TRBJ2-2; no firm D call. Trimming left V 1 base short and J 6 bases short, with 6 bases between. The CDR3 loop spans 13 amino acids. The V gene's germline CDR1 is KGHSH and CDR2 LQKENI. The CDR3 coding sequence is TGTGCCAGCTCACCACGAGCGCCCGGGGAGCTGTTTTTT. It codes for CASSPRAPGELFF.

The gene calls are TRBV4-1 and TRBJ2-7; 8 positions agree with TRBD1. The germline V gene encodes CDR1 MGHRA and CDR2 YSYEKL. The CDR3 runs to 17 residues. The V and J ends lost 3 bases and 1 base, in that order; junction bases with no gene match: 11. The DNA of the CDR3 is TGCGCCAGCAGCCAGTCTCCGGGACAGGACGGGTCCTACGAGCAGTACTTC. Residues: CASSQSPGQDGSYEQYF.

CDR3 region: CASSPSGDSSYEQYF. CDR3 bases: TGTGCCAGCAGCCCCAGTGGTGACTCCTCCTACGAGCAGTACTTC. The chain links TRBV9 to TRBJ2-5; unclear D gene. The better agreement between TRBJ2-7 and the DNA end casts doubt on the J call. This CDR3 comprises 15 residues. Germline CDR1 and CDR2: SGDLS and YYNGEE.

This rearrangement joins TRBV2 to TRBJ2-2; D gene uncertain. CDR3 length equals 13 residues. The germline V gene has CDR1 SNHLY and CDR2 FYNNEI. The V and J ends lost 4 bases and 3 bases respectively, with 6 bases between them. The CDR3 spells CASSVFDTGELFF. As DNA, the CDR3 is TGTGCCAGCAGTGTATTCGACACCGGGGAGCTGTTTTTT.

The CDR3 here is CASSEAGNTIYF. DNA for the CDR3: TGTGCCAGTAGTGAGGCGGGAAACACCATATATTTT. V usage is TRBV19 and J usage is TRBJ1-3, with no clear D. Germline V CDR1 and CDR2: LNHDA, SQIVND (reference sequence). V was shortened by 5 bases and J by 4 bases, with 6 bases between the two germline ends. The CDR3 is 12 amino acids.